These 24 T cell receptor beta chains came from one sample sequenced in a study of cytomegalovirus exposure and HLA in healthy donors. The study ran its PCR with 60 Vbeta and 13 Jbeta primers. Assay used: immunoSEQ multiplex PCR; TCRdb lists only in-frame clones, some missing. The sample yields under 200,000 clones, roughly four fifths seen once. The sample consisted of PBMCs. These receptors were taken from a man aged 40-50 years in good health and CMV-seropositive.

V is TRBV5-1 and J is TRBJ2-1, with TRBD1 matching 7 bases. CDR1 SGHRS and CDR2 YFSETQ come from the germline V gene. The CDR3 has 15 residues. The J segment lost 1 base and the V segment lost 1 base, leaving 2 bases of the junction unmatched. The CDR3 nucleotides are TGCGCCAGCAGCTTGCAGGGGGAATCCTACAATGAGCAGTTCTTC. Its translation: CASSLQGESYNEQFF.

This clone was seen more than once but under ten times. This CDR3 reads CASSVGGGWNTGELFF. The CDR3 DNA reads TGTGCCAGCAGCGTAGGGGGGGGGTGGAACACCGGGGAGCTGTTTTTT. The V call is TRBV9, the J call TRBJ2-2; TRBD2 matches at 7 bases. CDR1 is SGDLS, CDR2 YYNGEE, per germline. This CDR3 is 16 amino acids long. The V and J ends lost 0 bases and 1 base, in that order; junction bases with no gene match: 3.

This chain joins TRBV6-1 and TRBJ2-7; 10 bases are a match to TRBD1. Trimming took 3 bases from V and 6 from J; bases not matched to a gene: 8. There are 15 residues in the CDR3. Germline lookup yields CDR1 MNHNS and CDR2 SASEGT. The CDR3 loop reads CASSEPGQGISEQYF. In nucleotides, the CDR3 is TGTGCCAGCAGTGAGCCGGGACAGGGGATATCCGAGCAGTACTTC.

The V call is TRBV5-6, the J call TRBJ2-1; unclear D gene. The CDR3 spans 11 residues. The V end lost 3 bases, the J end lost 9 bases, and 7 bases lay between the germline ends. The germline CDR1 and CDR2 sequences are SGHDT and YYEEEE. This CDR3 reads CASSSRGEQFF. CDR3 coding DNA: TGTGCCAGCAGCTCCCGCGGTGAGCAGTTCTTC.

The table lists this clone with a few counts. The gene calls are TRBV27 and TRBJ2-2; D is perhaps TRBD2 (6 bases). Trimming shortened V by 7 bases and J by 1 base, and 7 bases separated the two germline ends. The CDR3 spans 13 residues. Germline values: CDR1 MNHEY, CDR2 SMNVEV (reference sequence). The CDR3 is CASKGLNTGELFF. DNA for the CDR3: TGTGCCAGCAAGGGACTGAACACCGGGGAGCTGTTTTTT.

The V call is TRBV7-9, the J call TRBJ1-6; TRBD1 aligns across 9 bases. After removal of 4 bases from V and 6 bases from J, the junction contained 4 bases not matched to a gene. The CDR3 extends over 15 amino acids. The V gene's germline CDR1 is SEHNR and CDR2 FQNEAQ (reference sequence). This CDR3 reads CASSSGQGINSPLHF. The DNA of the CDR3 is TGTGCCAGCAGCTCTGGACAGGGGATTAATTCACCCCTCCACTTT. Based on the CDR3 plus reference TRBV7-9 and TRBJ1-6, the full variable domain is DTGVSQNPRHKITKRGQNVTFRCDPISEHNRLYWYRQTLGQGPEFLTYFQNEAQLEKSRLLSDRFSAERPKGSFSTLEIQRTEQGDSAMYLCASSSGQGINSPLHFGNGTRLTVT.

The CDR3 nucleotides read TGTGCCAGCAGCTTACTTGGGACAGGCAGCCTTATTTCCTACAATGAGCAGTTCTTC. Translated, it gives CASSLLGTGSLISYNEQFF. The chain uses TRBV7-8 and TRBJ2-1; the match to TRBD1 covers 8 bases. CDR1 is SGHVS and CDR2 is FQNEAQ in the germline V gene. CDR3 size: 19 residues. Losses at the gene ends were 2 bases for V and 1 base for J; bases not matched to a gene: 13.

With regard to this clone: Compared with germline, one end of the junction differs, possibly owing to a read error. The rearrangement uses TRBV29-1 and TRBJ2-5; D not certain. The J call may be wrong; the DNA end is better matched by TRBJ2-7. Germline CDR1 and CDR2: SQVTM and ANQGSEA. CDR3 length: 12 residues. The CDR3 nucleotides read TGCAGCGCTGAACTGGGTAACTACGAGCAGTACTTC. It specifies CSAELGNYEQYF.

The table lists this clone with a count of one. This chain links TRBV2 with TRBJ1-1, with D unclear. This CDR3 has 13 residues. Trimming stripped 6 bases from V and 1 base from J, with 9 bases between. CDR1 is SNHLY, CDR2 FYNNEI, per germline. The CDR3 loop is CASSLTPNTEAFF. CDR3 in DNA: TGTGCCAGCAGCCTTACACCGAACACTGAAGCTTTCTTT.

Here the CDR3 DNA reads TGTGCCAGCAGCTTATTGGTGACTAGCGGGAGTTTCGCAGATACGCAGTATTTT. Its protein is CASSLLVTSGSFADTQYF. The rearrangement uses TRBV7-9 and TRBJ2-3; 12 nucleotides align to TRBD2. From germline, CDR1 is SEHNR and CDR2 FQNEAQ (reference sequence). V was pared by 2 bases and J by 4 bases, with 10 bases of the junction left unmatched. The CDR3 is 18 residues long.

The chain joins TRBV30 to TRBJ1-5; weak D call: TRBD1 (6 bases). CDR1 and CDR2 from the germline V gene are GTSNPN and SVGIG (reference sequence). This CDR3 comprises 12 residues. Trimming took 2 bases from V and 6 from J, leaving 8 bases between them. CDR3 bases: TGTGCCTGGAGTCAGGGGTTTCAGCCCCAGCATTTT. Amino acid sequence: CAWSQGFQPQHF. The full variable domain, rest sourced from reference TRBV30 and TRBJ1-5, is SQTIHQWPATLVQPVGSPLSLECTVEGTSNPNLYWYRQAAGRGLQLLFYSVGIGQISSEVPQNLSASRPQDRQFILSSKKLLLSDSGFYLCAWSQGFQPQHFGDGTRLSIL.

Only one count was recorded for this clone. The genes are TRBV4-1 and TRBJ2-5; TRBD2 might be the D (6 bases). The V end was cut by 0 bases, the J end by 5 bases, with 16 bases between. Germline CDR1 is MGHRA and CDR2 is YSYEKL. This CDR3 comprises 16 residues. Written as DNA, the CDR3 is TGCGCCAGCAGCCAAGATTTTGGCGGGGCTGGGGAGACCCAGTACTTC. This gives the protein CASSQDFGGAGETQYF.

The chain couples TRBV4-2 to TRBJ1-2; D is undetermined. The CDR3 is 14 amino acids. The V and J ends lost 10 bases and 2 bases respectively, with 17 bases between them. CDR1 LGHNA and CDR2 YNFKEQ come from the germline V gene. CDR3: CATWSVRPNYGYTF. CDR3 in DNA: TGTGCCACGTGGAGCGTGAGACCCAACTATGGCTACACCTTC.

V is TRBV6-1 and J is TRBJ2-2; tentative D call: TRBD1 (6 bases). Trimming left V 6 bases short and J 4 bases short, with 12 bases between. The CDR3 consists of 14 residues. Germline CDR1 is MNHNS and CDR2 is SASEGT. CDR3 coding DNA: TGTGCCAGCAGCACCGGGACAATCACCGGGGAGCTGTTTTTT. Residues: CASSTGTITGELFF.

The gene calls are TRBV6-1 and TRBJ1-4; D perhaps matches TRBD1 (6 bases). CDR1 is MNHNS, CDR2 SASEGT, per germline. Trimming removed 5 bases at V and 13 bases at J, with 17 bases between. The CDR3 sequence is 13 residues long. DNA for the CDR3: TGTGCCAGCAGTACAGGGACCCTGGAGAGACTGTTTTTT. This encodes CASSTGTLERLFF.

The V call is TRBV7-9, the J call TRBJ2-5; 8 nucleotides line up with TRBD1. V shed 2 bases and J 5 bases; nucleotides not matched to a gene: 10. The CDR3 spans 16 residues. Germline assignment: CDR1 SEHNR and CDR2 FQNEAQ (reference sequence). CDR3 protein: CASSLPPDRGRETQYF. In DNA, the CDR3 is TGTGCCAGCAGCTTACCCCCCGACAGGGGACGGGAGACCCAGTACTTC.

The chain links TRBV6-5 to TRBJ2-5; TRBD2 matches 11 bases. The J call may be in error: the DNA end matches TRBJ2-7 better. Looked up from germline, CDR1 is MNHEY and CDR2 is SVGAGI. This CDR3 comprises 16 residues. The DNA of the CDR3 is TGTGCCAGCAGTTACAGGGTAGCGGGAGGGCCCTACGAGCAGTACTTC. This codes for CASSYRVAGGPYEQYF.

This clone appeared a few times. The chain employs TRBV27 and TRBJ2-3, with D perhaps matching TRBD2 (6 bases). Germline loops: CDR1 MNHEY, CDR2 SMNVEV (reference sequence). V was pared by 5 bases and J by 11 bases, with 17 bases between. The CDR3 extends over 13 amino acids. The CDR3 nucleotides are TGTGCCAGCAGTCCTGGTGCTACTAGCCGGCAGTATTTT. Its translation is CASSPGATSRQYF.

The CDR3 region has the DNA TGTGCCAGCAGTTCACTCAGGACAGGGGGACGCTACGAGCAGTACTTC. It specifies CASSSLRTGGRYEQYF. The chain combines TRBV6-5 with TRBJ2-7, with 10 bases fitting TRBD1. V lost 4 bases to trimming and J lost 3 bases; unmatched junction nucleotides: 9. There are 16 residues in the CDR3. The germline V gene has CDR1 MNHEY and CDR2 SVGAGI.

This sequence joins TRBV10-3 and TRBJ2-7, with TRBD2 identical over 12 bases. V trimming: 0 bases; J trimming: 2 bases; junction bases outside the gene matches: 2. Germline CDR1 and CDR2: ENHRY and SYGVKD. The CDR3 runs to 16 residues. CDR3 sequence reads: CAISESTSGRPYEQYF. The CDR3 DNA sequence: TGTGCCATCAGTGAGTCGACTAGCGGGAGACCCTACGAGCAGTACTTC.

Concerning this clone: Other DNA sequences in the sample encode the same CDR3. CDR3 loop: CASSEGGNYGYTF. The CDR3 DNA is TGTGCCAGCAGTGAGGGAGGTAACTATGGCTACACCTTC. The chain links TRBV6-1 to TRBJ1-2, with D uncertain. Germline lookup yields CDR1 MNHNS and CDR2 SASEGT. The V and J ends lost 3 bases and 1 base respectively, with 6 bases between them. The CDR3 covers 13 residues.

The sample holds one count of this clone. V gene TRBV4-3 combines with J gene TRBJ2-2; unclear D gene. Trimming left V 0 bases short and J 2 bases short, with 7 bases between. Germline V gene lookup returns CDR1 LGHNA and CDR2 YSLEER. The CDR3 is 15 residues long. The CDR3: CASSQEVANTGELFF. Here the CDR3 DNA reads TGCGCCAGCAGCCAAGAAGTGGCCAACACCGGGGAGCTGTTTTTT.

The gene calls are TRBV5-1 and TRBJ2-7, with D perhaps matching TRBD1 (6 bases). The germline CDR1 and CDR2 sequences are SGHRS and YFSETQ. CDR3 length equals 15 residues. V was pared by 3 bases and J by 5 bases, with 18 bases between. In nucleotides, the CDR3 is TGCGCCAGCAGCTCCACAGGGACGGGGCCGGACGAGCAGTACTTC. It encodes CASSSTGTGPDEQYF.

On this clone itself: Other DNA sequences from this sample encode an identical CDR3 as well. V gene TRBV6-1 combines with J gene TRBJ1-3, with a weak D call TRBD1 (5 bases). CDR3 length: 16 amino acids. CDR1 and CDR2 (germline): MNHNS, SASEGT. Trimming took 3 bases from V and 0 from J, leaving 12 bases between them. The CDR3 DNA follows: TGTGCCAGCAGTGACAGTCTAGGGGTCTCTGGAAACACCATATATTTT. Protein product: CASSDSLGVSGNTIYF.